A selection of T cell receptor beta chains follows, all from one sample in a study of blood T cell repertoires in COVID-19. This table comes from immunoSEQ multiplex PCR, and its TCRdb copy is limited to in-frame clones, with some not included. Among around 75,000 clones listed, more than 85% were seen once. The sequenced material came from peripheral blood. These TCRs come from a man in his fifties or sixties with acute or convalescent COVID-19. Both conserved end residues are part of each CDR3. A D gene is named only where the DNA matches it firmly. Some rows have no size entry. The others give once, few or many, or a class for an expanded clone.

cdr3_nt: TGTGCCAGCAGTGAATTAGCGGGGTCCTACGAGCAGTACTTC
cdr3_aa: CASSELAGSYEQYF
j_call: TRBJ2-7
v_call: TRBV2
clone_size: -
d_call: TRBD2

cdr3_nt: TGTGCCAGCAGTTCCCGGTGGGACAGGGGGGCTAAAGAGACCCAGTACTTC
cdr3_aa: CASSSRWDRGAKETQYF
j_call: TRBJ2-5
v_call: TRBV6-2/TRBV6-3
clone_size: -
d_call: TRBD1

cdr3_nt: TGTGCCAGCAGAAAACAGGGGTCGAACACTGAAGCTTTCTTT
cdr3_aa: CASRKQGSNTEAFF
j_call: TRBJ1-1
v_call: TRBV3-1/TRBV3-2
clone_size: -
d_call: TRBD1

cdr3_nt: TGTGCCAGCAGCCATGGGGGCAGAGAAGCTTTCTTT
cdr3_aa: CASSHGGREAFF
j_call: TRBJ1-1
v_call: TRBV12-3/TRBV12-4
clone_size: -
d_call: -

cdr3_nt: TGTGCCAGCAGCCTAGCGGGGGGTAGTGGTACGCAGTATTTT
cdr3_aa: CASSLAGGSGTQYF
j_call: TRBJ2-3
v_call: TRBV5-5
clone_size: -
d_call: TRBD2

cdr3_nt: TGTGCCAGCAGCCAACCCGGGGTAGCGGGAGCCGAGCAGTACTTC
cdr3_aa: CASSQPGVAGAEQYF
j_call: TRBJ2-7
v_call: TRBV6-5
clone_size: -
d_call: TRBD2

cdr3_nt: TGTGCCATCAGTAAACGACAGGGGGATGGTAATTCACCCCTCCACTTT
cdr3_aa: CAISKRQGDGNSPLHF
j_call: TRBJ1-6
v_call: TRBV10-3
clone_size: -
d_call: TRBD1

cdr3_nt: TGCAGCGTTGGAGGGGGCACCGGGGAGCTGTTTTTT
cdr3_aa: CSVGGGTGELFF
j_call: TRBJ2-2
v_call: TRBV29-1
clone_size: once
d_call: -

cdr3_nt: TGTGCCAGTAGTATGGGGACAGGAGAGACCCAGTACTTC
cdr3_aa: CASSMGTGETQYF
j_call: TRBJ2-5
v_call: TRBV19
clone_size: -
d_call: TRBD1

cdr3_nt: TGCGCCAGCAGCTTGGCCCCGACACAAGAGACCCAGTACTTC
cdr3_aa: CASSLAPTQETQYF
j_call: TRBJ2-5
v_call: TRBV5-1
clone_size: -
d_call: -

cdr3_nt: TGTGCCTGGAGTGTACCGGAGGGGCAGAGTCAGCCCCAGCATTTT
cdr3_aa: CAWSVPEGQSQPQHF
j_call: TRBJ1-5
v_call: TRBV30
clone_size: -
d_call: -

cdr3_nt: TGTGCCAGCAGCCTCAGACCGGGACTCTCAACTCCTTATCACATTTACGAGCAGTACTTC
cdr3_aa: CASSLRPGLSTPYHIYEQYF
j_call: TRBJ2-7
v_call: TRBV7-3
clone_size: -
d_call: -

cdr3_nt: TGTGCCAGCAGCTTAGTAATCTCTGGAAACACCATATATTTT
cdr3_aa: CASSLVISGNTIYF
j_call: TRBJ1-3
v_call: TRBV7-8
clone_size: -
d_call: -

cdr3_nt: TGTGCCAGCAGAGTGACAGCCCAGAACACTGAAGCTTTCTTT
cdr3_aa: CASRVTAQNTEAFF
j_call: TRBJ1-1
v_call: TRBV6-5
clone_size: once
d_call: -

cdr3_nt: TGTGCCAGCATCGATCTACGCCGGGGTAGCCAGACCGGGGAGCTGTTTTTT
cdr3_aa: CASIDLRRGSQTGELFF
j_call: TRBJ2-2
v_call: TRBV27
clone_size: -
d_call: -

cdr3_nt: TGTGCCAGCAACGGGGGAGCAGCCCAGTACTTC
cdr3_aa: CASNGGAAQYF
j_call: TRBJ2-5
v_call: TRBV6-4
clone_size: once
d_call: -

cdr3_nt: TGCGCCAGCAGCTTCGCCCCTCCCGGGACAGGGGCTCAAGAGACCCAGTACTTC
cdr3_aa: CASSFAPPGTGAQETQYF
j_call: TRBJ2-5
v_call: TRBV5-1
clone_size: -
d_call: TRBD1

cdr3_nt: TGTGCCAGCAGCGTTTCCGGGACAGGCACAGATACGCAGTATTTT
cdr3_aa: CASSVSGTGTDTQYF
j_call: TRBJ2-3
v_call: TRBV5-4
clone_size: -
d_call: TRBD1

cdr3_nt: TGTGCCAGCAGCCCTAGGACAGCCCTCCGGGAGACCCAGTACTTC
cdr3_aa: CASSPRTALRETQYF
j_call: TRBJ2-5
v_call: TRBV2
clone_size: -
d_call: -

cdr3_nt: TGTGCCAGCAGCTTTACGAGCTCCTACGAGCAGTACTTC
cdr3_aa: CASSFTSSYEQYF
j_call: TRBJ2-7
v_call: TRBV5-6
clone_size: -
d_call: -

cdr3_nt: TGTGCCAGAAGCCCGTGTGGGACAGGGGGTTCTGCTGGTCAGCCCCAGCATTTT
cdr3_aa: CARSPCGTGGSAGQPQHF
j_call: TRBJ1-5
v_call: TRBV5-3
clone_size: -
d_call: TRBD1

cdr3_nt: TGCGCCAGCAGCTCTTTAGGACAGGGGGCAGGGGCGAACACTGAAGCTTTCTTT
cdr3_aa: CASSSLGQGAGANTEAFF
j_call: TRBJ1-1
v_call: TRBV5-1
clone_size: -
d_call: TRBD1

cdr3_nt: TGTGCCAGCAGTACAGGAGAATATGGCTACACCTTC
cdr3_aa: CASSTGEYGYTF
j_call: TRBJ1-2
v_call: TRBV28
clone_size: -
d_call: -

cdr3_nt: TGTGCCAGCAGCGTCCTACAGGGTGGGCACACTGAAGCTTTCTTT
cdr3_aa: CASSVLQGGHTEAFF
j_call: TRBJ1-1
v_call: TRBV9
clone_size: -
d_call: -

cdr3_nt: TGTGCCAGCTCACTTACCCGGGACTACGAGCAGTACTTC
cdr3_aa: CASSLTRDYEQYF
j_call: TRBJ2-7
v_call: TRBV18
clone_size: -
d_call: -

cdr3_nt: TGTGCCAGCAGCTTAGGCCCAAGACTAGCGGGGTTAACCGGGGAGCTGTTTTTT
cdr3_aa: CASSLGPRLAGLTGELFF
j_call: TRBJ2-2
v_call: TRBV13
clone_size: -
d_call: TRBD2

cdr3_nt: TGTGCCAGCAGTCCGACAGGGATCGAGACCCAGTACTTC
cdr3_aa: CASSPTGIETQYF
j_call: TRBJ2-5
v_call: TRBV6-5
clone_size: -
d_call: TRBD1

cdr3_nt: TGTGCCAGCCGGGGGTCCTCCGAGTCCCTAAGGCAAGAGACCCAGTACTTC
cdr3_aa: CASRGSSESLRQETQYF
j_call: TRBJ2-5
v_call: TRBV19
clone_size: -
d_call: -

cdr3_nt: TGTGCCAGCAGCCCCGACAGGGAGTTGGGTCAGCCCCAGCATTTT
cdr3_aa: CASSPDRELGQPQHF
j_call: TRBJ1-5
v_call: TRBV6-5
clone_size: -
d_call: TRBD1

cdr3_nt: TGTGCCACCAGCAATCCAGGGGGGCCTAATGAAAAACTGTTTTTT
cdr3_aa: CATSNPGGPNEKLFF
j_call: TRBJ1-4
v_call: TRBV15
clone_size: -
d_call: TRBD1

cdr3_nt: TGTGCCAGCAGCTTATGGGGGACAAGCACAGATACGCAGTATTTT
cdr3_aa: CASSLWGTSTDTQYF
j_call: TRBJ2-3
v_call: TRBV7-3
clone_size: -
d_call: -

cdr3_nt: TGTGCCAGCAGCAAAACGCCTAGCGGGGGATCCAATGAGCAGTTCTTC
cdr3_aa: CASSKTPSGGSNEQFF
j_call: TRBJ2-1
v_call: TRBV21-1
clone_size: -
d_call: -

cdr3_nt: TGTGCCAGCTCACTAAACAACAGGGGTGCCTATAATTCACCCCTCCACTTT
cdr3_aa: CASSLNNRGAYNSPLHF
j_call: TRBJ1-6
v_call: TRBV18
clone_size: -
d_call: TRBD1

cdr3_nt: TGTGCCAGCAGCCAAGACAGGGTCACTGAAGCTTTCTTT
cdr3_aa: CASSQDRVTEAFF
j_call: TRBJ1-1
v_call: TRBV3-1/TRBV3-2
clone_size: -
d_call: -